A selection of T cell receptor beta chains follows, all from one sample in a study of TIL therapy for anti-PD-1-resistant metastatic lung cancer. Assay: immunoSEQ multiplex PCR; the TCRdb copy retains only in-frame clones and omits some. The table records 30,000 to 45,000 clones, around 67% of them present only once. Sample: blood, taken at baseline. Receptors were obtained from a person between 25 and 80 years old with non-small cell lung cancer. Each CDR3 is given with its conserved first and last residue. Each record gives: clone size, V gene, J gene, D gene, CDR3 protein, CDR3 DNA. A D gene is named only where the DNA matches it firmly. Clone size, where shown, is once, few, many, or a class for clones that have expanded.

>NA|TRBV12-5|TRBJ2-7|TRBD1
CASGRDRTYEQYF
TGTGCTAGTGGTCGGGACAGGACCTACGAGCAGTACTTC
>few|TRBV19|TRBJ2-7|TRBD1
CASSIGTGSGGYEQYF
TGTGCCAGTAGTATAGGGACAGGGAGCGGAGGCTACGAGCAGTACTTC
>NA|TRBV5-5|TRBJ1-2|NA
CASSLWISNYGYTF
TGTGCCAGCAGCTTGTGGATTTCTAACTATGGCTACACCTTC
>NA|TRBV11-3|TRBJ2-7|NA
CASSLDGYEQYF
TGTGCCAGCAGCCTAGACGGCTACGAGCAGTACTTC
>NA|TRBV5-1|TRBJ2-2|TRBD1
CASRPGQGNPGELFF
TGCGCCAGCAGGCCGGGACAGGGGAATCCCGGGGAGCTGTTTTTT
>few|TRBV7-6|TRBJ1-2|NA
CASSPSLGVGYTF
TGTGCCAGCAGCCCATCATTGGGGGTCGGCTACACCTTC
>NA|TRBV5-4|TRBJ2-7|NA
CASSLEGPSSYEQYF
TGTGCCAGCAGCTTAGAAGGACCCAGCTCCTACGAGCAGTACTTC
>NA|TRBV28|TRBJ2-7|TRBD1
CASSAGQGTEQYF
TGTGCCAGCAGCGCGGGACAGGGGACCGAGCAGTACTTC
>few|TRBV28|TRBJ2-1|TRBD2
CASSLPSGASYNEQFF
TGTGCCAGCAGTTTACCTAGCGGAGCCTCCTACAATGAGCAGTTCTTC
>NA|TRBV7-3|TRBJ1-1|NA
CASSLIRRLNTEAFF
TGTGCCAGCAGCTTAATCCGCCGGTTGAACACTGAAGCTTTCTTT
>NA|TRBV7-3|TRBJ2-2|NA
CASSKQRTGELFF
TGTGCCAGCAGCAAACAGAGGACCGGGGAGCTGTTTTTT
>NA|TRBV9|TRBJ1-6|TRBD1
CASSIRDSAPLHF
TGTGCCAGCAGCATCCGGGACAGCGCACCCCTCCACTTT
>few|TRBV2|TRBJ2-5|TRBD2
CASRNSGIVETQYF
TGTGCCAGCAGAAATAGCGGGATCGTAGAGACCCAGTACTTC
>NA|TRBV18|TRBJ1-2|NA
CASSPSREGFGYTF
TGTGCCAGCTCACCCAGCAGGGAAGGGTTTGGCTACACCTTC
>NA|TRBV2|TRBJ2-2|TRBD2
CAILAGGITGELFF
TGTGCCATTCTAGCGGGGGGGATCACCGGGGAGCTGTTTTTT
>NA|TRBV18|TRBJ1-1|NA
CASSPADTEAFF
TGTGCCAGCTCACCCGCAGACACTGAAGCTTTCTTT
>NA|TRBV7-2|TRBJ2-7|NA
CASSLKTQSYEQYF
TGTGCCAGCAGCTTAAAGACTCAATCCTACGAGCAGTACTTC
>NA|TRBV9|TRBJ2-2|TRBD2
CASSGLAGMAGELFF
TGTGCCAGCAGCGGACTAGCGGGGATGGCCGGGGAGCTGTTTTTT
>few|TRBV11-2|TRBJ1-6|NA
CASSFPEGTYNSPLHF
TGTGCCAGCAGCTTCCCCGAGGGCACCTATAATTCACCCCTCCACTTT
>NA|TRBV19|TRBJ2-3|TRBD2
CASRVAGGRTDTQYF
TGTGCCAGTCGGGTAGCGGGAGGTAGGACAGATACGCAGTATTTT
>NA|TRBV18|TRBJ1-6|TRBD1
CASSRSTGGNSPLHF
TGTGCCAGCTCACGGTCGACAGGGGGAAATTCACCCCTCCACTTT
>NA|TRBV4-3|TRBJ1-2|NA
CASSQEEGVNYGYTF
TGCGCCAGCAGCCAAGAGGAAGGCGTAAACTATGGCTACACCTTC
>NA|TRBV18|TRBJ1-5|NA
CASSSTDGGHQPQHF
TGTGCCAGCTCAAGTACAGATGGAGGCCATCAGCCCCAGCATTTT
>once|TRBV29-1|TRBJ2-1|TRBD2
CSGRGGVNEQFF
TGCAGCGGGCGGGGGGGGGTAAATGAGCAGTTCTTC
>NA|TRBV19|TRBJ1-5|TRBD1
CASSKTGSYDQPQHF
TGTGCCAGTAGTAAGACAGGGTCCTATGATCAGCCCCAGCATTTT
>NA|TRBV5-1|TRBJ2-1|TRBD2
CASSLVPGLAGEKYNEQFF
TGCGCCAGCAGCCTAGTCCCGGGACTAGCGGGAGAGAAATACAATGAGCAGTTCTTC
>NA|TRBV5-1|TRBJ1-4|TRBD1
CASSRDRGRGEKLFF
TGCGCCAGCAGCCGCGACAGGGGGCGAGGGGAAAAACTGTTTTTT
>NA|TRBV2|TRBJ1-5|NA
CASSGDRIQVGEHF
TGTGCCAGCAGTGGGGACCGCATTCAGGTTGGGGAGCATTTT
>NA|TRBV28|TRBJ2-5|NA
CASRATEETQYF
TGTGCCAGCAGGGCGACAGAAGAGACCCAGTACTTC
>NA|TRBV28|TRBJ2-7|NA
CASSLGGYEQYF
TGTGCCAGCAGTTTGGGTGGATACGAGCAGTACTTC
>NA|TRBV15|TRBJ1-2|TRBD1
CATSRGQGQNGYTF
TGTGCCACCAGCAGAGGACAGGGTCAAAATGGCTACACCTTC
>NA|TRBV7-2|TRBJ1-1|NA
CASSLVLNTEAFF
TGTGCCAGCAGCTTAGTACTGAACACTGAAGCTTTCTTT
>once|TRBV4-3|TRBJ2-3|NA
CASSQDNQPHTQYF
TGCGCCAGCAGCCAAGATAACCAACCTCATACGCAGTATTTT
>once|TRBV7-2|TRBJ2-1|NA
CASSPPGKGEQFF
TGTGCCAGCAGCCCCCCGGGCAAAGGGGAGCAGTTCTTC
>NA|TRBV28|TRBJ2-1|NA
CASSPEAYNEQFF
TGTGCCAGCAGCCCGGAGGCCTACAATGAGCAGTTCTTC
>once|TRBV13|TRBJ1-6|TRBD1
CASSSSQGSGSPLHF
TGTGCCAGCAGCTCATCACAGGGGAGTGGATCACCCCTCCACTTT
>once|TRBV5-3|TRBJ2-1|TRBD2
CARSLSPSSGRPHEQFF
TGTGCCAGAAGCTTGTCTCCTTCTAGCGGGAGACCCCATGAGCAGTTCTTC
>few|TRBV5-1|TRBJ1-1|NA
CASSLVQFMNTEAFF
TGCGCCAGCAGTTTGGTACAGTTCATGAACACTGAAGCTTTCTTT
>NA|TRBV10-2|TRBJ2-4|NA
CASSESTFSYFGHF
TGCGCCAGCAGTGAGTCGACGTTCAGCTATTTTGGTCACTTC
>NA|TRBV6-1|TRBJ2-1|TRBD1
CASIGWDRGIDEQFF
TGTGCCAGCATTGGGTGGGACAGGGGGATCGATGAGCAGTTCTTC
>NA|TRBV6-5|TRBJ2-3|NA
CASHPGAITDTQYF
TGTGCCTCCCACCCCGGGGCGATCACAGATACGCAGTATTTT
>NA|TRBV4-3|TRBJ2-2|NA
CASSQEGVLVGELFF
TGCGCCAGCAGCCAAGAAGGGGTACTAGTCGGGGAGCTGTTTTTT
>NA|TRBV5-1|TRBJ2-2|TRBD1
CASSEDRGHGGELFF
TGCGCCAGCAGCGAGGACAGGGGGCATGGCGGGGAGCTGTTTTTT
>NA|TRBV21-1|TRBJ1-2|NA
CASSKAPPRYGYTF
TGTGCCAGCAGCAAAGCGCCCCCGCGTTATGGCTACACCTTC
>NA|TRBV7-2|TRBJ1-3|TRBD1
CASSLVDRASGNTIYF
TGTGCCAGCAGCTTAGTGGACAGGGCCTCTGGAAACACCATATATTTT
>few|TRBV21-1|TRBJ2-3|NA
CASSERNSIPSTDTQYF
TGTGCCAGCAGCGAAAGAAACTCAATCCCTAGCACAGATACGCAGTATTTT
>NA|TRBV7-9|TRBJ1-1|NA
CASSLRLGGVNEAFF
TGTGCCAGCAGCTTAAGGTTGGGGGGTGTTAATGAAGCTTTCTTT
>NA|TRBV10-3|TRBJ1-2|TRBD1
CAISGGQGFNYGYTF
TGTGCCATCAGTGGAGGACAGGGATTCAACTATGGCTACACCTTC
>NA|TRBV7-9|TRBJ1-1|NA
CASSLGIAGPTEAFF
TGTGCCAGCAGCTTAGGTATTGCGGGCCCTACTGAAGCTTTCTTT
>NA|TRBV7-6|TRBJ2-7|NA
CASSYGLADYEQYF
TGTGCCAGCAGCTACGGGCTAGCCGACTACGAGCAGTACTTC
>once|TRBV4-1|TRBJ1-2|NA
CASSHKAGTLYGYTF
TGCGCCAGCAGCCACAAGGCTGGCACTCTTTATGGCTACACCTTC
>NA|TRBV18|TRBJ1-3|NA
CASSPPRVSSGNTIYF
TGTGCCAGCTCACCACCGCGGGTGAGCTCTGGAAACACCATATATTTT
>NA|TRBV2|TRBJ2-7|NA
CASSVSGFAYEQYF
TGTGCCAGCAGTGTTTCAGGGTTTGCCTACGAGCAGTACTTC